Given below is one T cell receptor (beta chain) in context. The data originate from a study of blood T cell repertoires in COVID-19. Per the original data handling: By means of reference gene primer amplification, nucleated cell counts were estimated. Generated by immunoSEQ multiplex PCR, the TCRdb table keeps only in-frame clones and is missing some. For V, J and clone size, that table is used; D and trimming come from the DNA. The sample holds fewer than 150,000 clones, 85% to 90% seen once. CDR3 length: 16 residues. After removal of 5 bases from V and 8 bases from J, the junction contained 11 bases not matched to a gene. The germline gives CDR1 SGHTA, CDR2 FQGNSA.

The sequence derives from a woman older than 75 with acute or convalescent COVID-19. The sequencing sample was made of peripheral blood. The chain joins TRBV7-2 to TRBJ2-1, with 11 nucleotides matching TRBD2. CDR3: CASSPWSSGGAHEQFF. The CDR3 DNA follows: TGTGCCAGCAGCCCGTGGAGTAGCGGGGGGGCCCATGAGCAGTTCTTC.